This T cell receptor beta chain was identified in a study of T-cell reconstitution after alpha-beta-depleted transplantation in children. For TCRbeta, the library was prepared with unique molecular identifiers. TCRdb re-analysed the PCR reads in MiXCR, keeping a single row per CDR3 protein. The sample has roughly 500,000 distinct CDR3 sequences, about 30% seen once; the top ten hold around 2.3%. The sequence was collected from a human donor who donated a stem cell graft to a child with aplastic anemia. The sequencing here drew on PBMCs from the stem cell graft donor, taken from the stem cell graft.

CDR3 DNA sequence: TGTGCCAGCTCATCCCGGACAACTAACTATGGCTACACCTTC. It yields the protein CASSSRTTNYGYTF. This chain links TRBV18 with TRBJ1-2, with D possibly TRBD1 on 5 matching bases. V was clipped by 5 bases and J by 0 bases, with 10 bases between them. This CDR3 is built from 14 residues. Germline V gives CDR1 KGHSH, CDR2 LQKENI.